These T cell receptor beta chains were read from a single sample in a study of cytomegalovirus exposure and HLA in healthy donors. Clones were sequenced by immunoSEQ multiplex PCR, and TCRdb holds only the in-frame ones, with some missing. The sample has just under 150,000 clones, roughly 86% seen once. The sequenced sample consisted of PBMCs. These receptors came from a man aged 18-30 years in good health and CMV-seropositive. CDR3s include the opening cysteine and the closing phenylalanine or tryptophan. The D gene is left open where the match is weak. The size field is filled for only some rows; it gives once, few, many or a size class.

CASSRGRGTGNTIYF | TGTGCCAGCAGCCGAGGGAGGGGAACTGGAAACACCATATATTTT | - | 15 | TRBV27 | - | TRBJ1-3
CASGLAGGDTQYF | TGTGCCAGCGGACTAGCGGGAGGGGATACGCAGTATTTT | TRBD2 | 13 | TRBV19 | - | TRBJ2-3
CASSPARGQGPQETQYF | TGTGCCAGCTCACCAGCTCGTGGACAGGGGCCCCAAGAGACCCAGTACTTC | TRBD1 | 17 | TRBV18 | - | TRBJ2-5
CASRKNTGGGNTIYF | TGTGCCAGCAGGAAAAATACAGGGGGTGGAAACACCATATATTTT | TRBD1 | 15 | TRBV2 | - | TRBJ1-3
CASSPRTGNEQYF | TGTGCCAGCAGCCCCCGGACAGGGAACGAGCAGTACTTC | TRBD1 | 13 | TRBV7-6 | - | TRBJ2-7
CASSPGQGIGELFF | TGTGCCAGTAGTCCAGGACAGGGGATCGGGGAGCTGTTTTTT | TRBD1 | 14 | TRBV19 | - | TRBJ2-2
CASSRTSGPQFF | TGTGCCAGCAGCCGGACTAGCGGGCCCCAGTTCTTC | TRBD2 | 12 | TRBV6-1 | - | TRBJ2-1
CASSRQGAMNTEAFF | TGTGCCAGCAGTCGACAGGGGGCCATGAACACTGAAGCTTTCTTT | TRBD1 | 15 | TRBV27 | - | TRBJ1-1
CAWISQGQGRYEQYF | TGTGCCTGGATAAGTCAGGGACAGGGGCGCTACGAGCAGTACTTC | TRBD1 | 15 | TRBV30 | - | TRBJ2-7
CASSQDRGNNEQFF | TGTGCCAGCAGTCAGGACAGGGGGAACAATGAGCAGTTCTTC | TRBD1 | 14 | TRBV27 | once | TRBJ2-1
CASSQDRWQGLGVLSYNEQFF | TGTGCCAGCAGCCAAGATAGGTGGCAGGGGCTAGGCGTACTCTCCTACAATGAGCAGTTCTTC | - | 21 | TRBV14 | - | TRBJ2-1
CASSDRPDRDPGELFF | TGTGCCAGCAGTGATAGGCCCGACAGGGACCCCGGGGAGCTGTTTTTT | TRBD1 | 16 | TRBV25-1 | - | TRBJ2-2
CASSQVGQGASGNTIYF | TGCGCCAGCAGCCAAGTGGGACAGGGGGCGTCCGGAAACACCATATATTTT | TRBD1 | 17 | TRBV4-1 | - | TRBJ1-3
CASRPRQGPTDTQYF | TGTGCCAGTAGGCCACGACAGGGCCCCACAGATACGCAGTATTTT | TRBD1 | 15 | TRBV19 | once | TRBJ2-3
CASSEVGLAGKGETQYF | TGTGCCAGCAGTGAAGTTGGGCTAGCGGGGAAGGGGGAGACCCAGTACTTC | TRBD2 | 17 | TRBV2 | once | TRBJ2-5
CASRSGEGNTEAFF | TGCGCCAGCCGGTCTGGGGAGGGGAACACTGAAGCTTTCTTT | - | 14 | TRBV10-1 | few | TRBJ1-1
CASSPPGTSGTGELFF | TGTGCCAGCTCACCTCCCGGGACTAGCGGGACCGGGGAGCTGTTTTTT | TRBD2 | 16 | TRBV18 | - | TRBJ2-2